One sample yielded the 31 T cell receptor beta chains listed below, sequenced in a study of T cells expressing NK-cell markers (dated by TCRdb to 2019 to 2021). The method behind the library was 5' RACE. The sequencing machine was an Illumina HiSeq 2000. TCRdb reprocessed the reads and assigns one entry to each CDR3 protein sequence, leaving out DNA. This sample's table contains about 380,000 distinct CDR3 sequences. The top ten hold around 5% of the sample. Sample: blood T cells: a sorted CD56 or NKG2C T cell subset, CD4+ or CD8+ T cells, or bulk PBMC T cells (not recorded which). These receptors were obtained from a man aged 18 to 69 in good health.

The rearrangement uses TRBV5-1 and TRBJ2-3; TCRdb outputs TRBD1, but without DNA this stays unchecked. The germline V gene has CDR1 SGHRS and CDR2 YFSETQ. The CDR3 has 16 residues. This chain's CDR3 is CASSLKSGTTTDTQYF.

This chain's CDR3 is CASSRGQIEGDTQYF. The V gene is TRBV7-9, the J gene TRBJ2-3; TCRdb's D call, TRBD1, is unchecked because there is no DNA. Per germline, CDR1 SEHNR and CDR2 FQNEAQ (reference sequence). This CDR3 has 15 amino acids.

V usage is TRBV12-3 or TRBV12-4 and J usage is TRBJ1-3; absent DNA, TCRdb's TRBD1 call cannot be checked. This CDR3 is built from 13 residues. CDR3 loop: CASRRQAGNTIYF.

The chain recombines TRBV7-2 with TRBJ2-7; with no DNA, the TCRdb D assignment of TRBD1 cannot be verified. Germline V gives CDR1 SGHTA, CDR2 FQGNSA. The CDR3 sequence is 14 residues long. CDR3 residues: CASSGRAQSYEQYF.

CDR3 region: CATLPGTSGEPIYEQYF. The chain couples TRBV14 to TRBJ2-7; TCRdb gives TRBD2 as the D gene, but with no DNA this cannot be confirmed. The CDR3 consists of 17 residues. Germline V gene data show CDR1 as SGHDN and CDR2 as FVKESK.

This chain links TRBV12-5 with TRBJ1-1; TCRdb calls TRBD1, which cannot be checked without DNA. The CDR3 sequence is 14 residues long. CDR1 is LGHNT, CDR2 FRNRAP, per germline. CDR3 amino acids: CASGTQGWGTEAFF.

The chain uses TRBV11-2 and TRBJ2-1; TCRdb's D call, TRBD2, is unchecked because there is no DNA. The CDR3 extends over 12 amino acids. Germline loops: CDR1 SGHAT, CDR2 FQNNGV. CDR3 sequence reads: CASSFASSGAVF.

This chain uses TRBV6-5 with TRBJ1-5. There are 18 residues in the CDR3. Germline V gene lookup returns CDR1 MNHEY and CDR2 SVGAGI. CDR3 in amino acids: CASSYLPVRVGGNQPQHF.

This sequence joins TRBV7-2 and TRBJ2-5. The germline V gene has CDR1 SGHTA and CDR2 FQGNSA. The CDR3 loop spans 14 amino acids. CDR3 sequence: CASSLARHQETQYF.

V is TRBV3-1 and J is TRBJ2-2; lacking DNA, the TRBD2 call made by TCRdb goes unchecked. Germline CDR1 is LGHDT and CDR2 is YNNKEL (reference sequence). The CDR3 sequence is 17 residues long. This chain's CDR3 is CASSQVNLAGIAGELFF.

The chain is built from TRBV4-2 and TRBJ1-2; with no DNA, the TCRdb D assignment of TRBD1 cannot be verified. CDR3 length: 14 amino acids. CDR1 and CDR2 (germline): LGHNA, YNFKEQ. CDR3 amino acids: CASSQGDRGYGYTF.

This sequence joins TRBV10-3 and TRBJ2-1; TCRdb's D call, TRBD1, is unchecked because there is no DNA. The CDR3 covers 13 residues. CDR1 is ENHRY, CDR2 SYGVKD, per germline. The CDR3 sequence is CAIGFGASDEQFF.

The rearrangement uses TRBV6-1 and TRBJ2-6. Germline-derived CDR1 and CDR2 are MNHNS and SASEGT. The CDR3 extends over 13 amino acids. The CDR3 protein is CASRRGRYDVLTF.

The rearrangement uses TRBV15 and TRBJ2-7; lacking DNA, the TRBD2 call made by TCRdb goes unchecked. The CDR3 loop spans 15 amino acids. From germline, CDR1 is LNHNV and CDR2 YYDKDF (reference sequence). CDR3 sequence reads: CATSRASGDSYEQYF.

CDR3 sequence reads: CSAQRGPGNTEAFF. The chain has TRBV20-1 and TRBJ1-1; the D call from TCRdb, TRBD1, cannot be confirmed without DNA. Germline V gene lookup returns CDR1 DFQATT and CDR2 SNEGSKA (reference sequence). The length of the CDR3 is 14 residues.

The chain carries TRBV7-9 and TRBJ2-7; TCRdb gives TRBD1 as the D gene, but with no DNA this cannot be confirmed. There are 16 residues in the CDR3. Looked up from germline, CDR1 is SEHNR and CDR2 is FQNEAQ (reference sequence). The CDR3 loop reads CASSLEVRTVGDEQYF.

The rearrangement uses TRBV6-5 and TRBJ2-1; TCRdb indicates TRBD1, and absent DNA this call remains unverified. This CDR3 spans 16 amino acids. CDR1 and CDR2 (germline): MNHEY, SVGAGI. CDR3 sequence reads: CASSNPGQGLYNEQFF.

The chain employs TRBV24-1 and TRBJ2-3; TCRdb outputs TRBD1, but without DNA this stays unchecked. The CDR3 has 16 residues. The germline V gene encodes CDR1 KGHDR and CDR2 SFDVKD. CDR3: CATSDHEQGPSDTQYF.

The chain couples TRBV20-1 to TRBJ2-3; TCRdb designates TRBD1, a call that cannot be tested without DNA. Per the germline V gene, CDR1 is DFQATT and CDR2 is SNEGSKA (reference sequence). The CDR3 length is 16 residues. The CDR3 reads CSAPRWAGASTDTQYF.

The chain's CDR3 is CASSLYGPWDTQYF. This chain uses TRBV27 with TRBJ2-3; there is no DNA to check the TCRdb D call of TRBD1. Germline V gene sequence: CDR1 MNHEY, CDR2 SMNVEV (reference sequence). This CDR3 has 14 amino acids.

The chain combines TRBV20-1 with TRBJ2-7; absent DNA, TCRdb's TRBD2 call cannot be checked. The CDR3 is 15 residues long. CDR1 is DFQATT, CDR2 SNEGSKA, per germline (reference sequence). This CDR3 is CSAARTSGNSYEQYF.

The rearrangement joins TRBV12-3 or TRBV12-4 to TRBJ1-6; TCRdb outputs TRBD1, but without DNA this stays unchecked. The CDR3 spans 15 residues. This CDR3 is CASTARDRLNSPLHF.

This chain connects TRBV6-5 to TRBJ2-3; without DNA, the TCRdb call of TRBD2 cannot be checked. Germline V gene data show CDR1 as MNHEY and CDR2 as SVGAGI. CDR3 length: 16 residues. The CDR3 spells CASRTGGKTSTDTQYF.

The gene calls are TRBV20-1 and TRBJ1-1; TCRdb's D gene call, TRBD1, goes unchecked for lack of DNA. Per germline, CDR1 DFQATT and CDR2 SNEGSKA (reference sequence). The CDR3 spans 13 residues. CDR3 sequence reads: CSAWRTPNTEAFF.

The chain combines TRBV7-9 with TRBJ2-3; TCRdb lists TRBD1, though no DNA is available to test this call. CDR1 is SEHNR and CDR2 is FQNEAQ in the germline V gene (reference sequence). CDR3 length equals 13 residues. This CDR3 reads CASGTYSTDTQYF.

The chain is built from TRBV6-5 and TRBJ1-3; TCRdb's D call, TRBD1, is unchecked because there is no DNA. This CDR3 spans 16 amino acids. From germline, CDR1 is MNHEY and CDR2 SVGAGI. CDR3 in amino acids: CASSYGATASGNTIYF.

CDR3 loop: CASSLQAGYTDTQYF. The rearrangement uses TRBV11-3 and TRBJ2-3; TCRdb designates TRBD2, a call that cannot be tested without DNA. Germline V CDR1 and CDR2: SGHNT, YENEEA. This CDR3 has 15 residues.

The chain has TRBV20-1 and TRBJ2-5; the D call from TCRdb, TRBD1, cannot be confirmed without DNA. The CDR3 runs 14 residues. The germline V gene has CDR1 DFQATT and CDR2 SNEGSKA (reference sequence). The CDR3: CSAPPTGVQETQYF.

The chain joins TRBV6-5 to TRBJ1-5. Germline V gene data show CDR1 as MNHEY and CDR2 as SVGAGI. There are 15 residues in the CDR3. The CDR3 loop reads CASSYSPASNQPQHF.

The chain combines TRBV27 with TRBJ2-2. Germline values: CDR1 MNHEY, CDR2 SMNVEV (reference sequence). The CDR3 spans 17 residues. Here the CDR3 reads CASSLRQSLTNTGELFF.

This sequence joins TRBV5-1 and TRBJ1-3; TCRdb outputs TRBD1, but without DNA this stays unchecked. CDR1 is SGHRS and CDR2 is YFSETQ in the germline V gene. This CDR3 has 16 residues. CDR3 sequence: CASSLEPGVAGNTIYF. The whole variable domain, remainder taken from reference TRBV5-1 and TRBJ1-3, is KAGVTQTPRYLIKTRGQQVTLSCSPISGHRSVSWYQQTPGQGLQFLFEYFSETQRNKGNFPGRFSGRQFSNSRSEMNVSTLELGDSALYLCASSLEPGVAGNTIYFGEGSWLTVV.